This T cell receptor beta chain derives from a study of blood T cell repertoires in COVID-19. Background on the study: COVID-19 samples collected from the United States, Italy and Spain covered acute and convalescent phases. Sources were T cells, B-cell-depleted T cells, or PBMCs; the material itself was cDNA or gDNA.

As originally analysed: Reference gene primer amplification gave estimated nucleated cell counts. TCRdb keeps only in-frame clones here, not all; method: immunoSEQ multiplex PCR. Clonal size and the V and J genes are those of that table, whereas D and trimming came from the DNA. This table has more than 150,000 clones, about 77% appearing once. Germline CDR1 reads LNHDA; CDR2 reads SQIVND (reference sequence). The CDR3 has 16 amino acids. J lost 7 bases, V lost 3 bases, and 8 bases had no gene match. The source material was peripheral blood. The chain joins TRBV19 to TRBJ1-5, with 11 bases identical to TRBD1. This TCR derives from a woman older than 75 with active or convalescent COVID-19. CDR3 loop: CASSMDRGRLTQPQHF. The CDR3 DNA reads as TGTGCCAGTAGTATGGACAGGGGGCGCTTAACGCAGCCCCAGCATTTT.